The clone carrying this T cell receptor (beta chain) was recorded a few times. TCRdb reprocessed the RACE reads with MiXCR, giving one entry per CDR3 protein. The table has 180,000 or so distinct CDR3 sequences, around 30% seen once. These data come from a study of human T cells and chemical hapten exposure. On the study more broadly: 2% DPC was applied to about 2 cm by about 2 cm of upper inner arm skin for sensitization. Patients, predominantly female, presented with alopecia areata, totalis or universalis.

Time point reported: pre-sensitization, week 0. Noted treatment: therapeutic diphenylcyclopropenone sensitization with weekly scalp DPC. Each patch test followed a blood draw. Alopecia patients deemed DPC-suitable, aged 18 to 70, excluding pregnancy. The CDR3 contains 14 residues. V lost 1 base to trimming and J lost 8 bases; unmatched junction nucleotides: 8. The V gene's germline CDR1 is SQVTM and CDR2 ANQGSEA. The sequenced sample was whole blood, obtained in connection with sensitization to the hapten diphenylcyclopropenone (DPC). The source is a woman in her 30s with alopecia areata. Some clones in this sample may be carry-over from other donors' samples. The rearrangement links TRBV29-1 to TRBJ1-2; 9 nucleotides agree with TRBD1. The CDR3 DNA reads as TGCAGCGTTGAAGGCAAAGGACAGGGGTACGGCTACACCTTC. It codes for CSVEGKGQGYGYTF.